Listed here are 6 T cell receptor beta chains from one sample, sequenced in a study of cytomegalovirus exposure and HLA in healthy donors. With 60 Vbeta and 13 Jbeta primers, the PCR was carried out. Some clones are missing from TCRdb's copy, which holds only in-frame ones; the method was immunoSEQ multiplex PCR. The table has some 150,000 clones, 79% seen once; the top ten hold 2% to 2.5%. The specimen sequenced was PBMCs. These receptors came from a woman in her forties or fifties in good health and CMV-seronegative.

The chain combines TRBV28 with TRBJ1-2; TRBD1 agrees at 8 bases. The CDR3 loop spans 13 amino acids. The germline CDR1 and CDR2 sequences are MDHEN and SYDVKM. J gave up 5 bases and V 8 bases, and 7 bases lay outside the gene matches. This CDR3 reads CASGQGKRYGYTF. The CDR3, as DNA: TGTGCCAGCGGACAGGGAAAGCGGTATGGCTACACCTTC.

CDR3 nucleotide sequence: TGTGCCAGTAGTCTCCGGACAGGAAAAAACACCGGGGAGCTGTTTTTT. Residues: CASSLRTGKNTGELFF. The chain is built from TRBV19 and TRBJ2-2; 7 bases fit TRBD1. The CDR3 sequence is 16 residues long. The germline gives CDR1 LNHDA, CDR2 SQIVND (reference sequence). Trimming at V came to 5 bases and at J to 2 bases, leaving 8 bases not matched to a gene.

This clone was detected only once. V gene TRBV6-6 combines with J gene TRBJ1-5; possible D gene TRBD1, 6 bases. The CDR3 is 14 amino acids. V was shortened by 2 bases and J by 7 bases, with 12 bases between the two germline ends. Germline loops: CDR1 MNHNY, CDR2 SVGAGI (reference sequence). The CDR3 protein is CASSYDRSGQPQHF. The CDR3 region has the DNA TGTGCCAGCAGTTACGACAGGTCAGGGCAGCCCCAGCATTTT.

This chain joins TRBV4-3 and TRBJ1-5; D remains ambiguous. This CDR3 has 14 amino acids. The V gene's germline CDR1 is LGHNA and CDR2 YSLEER. The V end was cut by 0 bases, the J end by 2 bases, with 5 bases between. Written as DNA, the CDR3 is TGCGCCAGCAGCCAAGATGTCGGCAATCAGCCCCAGCATTTT. It codes for CASSQDVGNQPQHF.

There are a few counts of this clone. At one end the junction does not follow the germline gene, possibly because of a read error. V and J are TRBV7-9 and TRBJ1-2; D not certain. This CDR3 region has 13 residues. Germline loops: CDR1 SEHNR, CDR2 FQNEAQ (reference sequence). The CDR3 DNA is TGTTCCAGCAGCCCCACTGACATCTATGGCTACACCTTC. Its protein product is CSSSPTDIYGYTF.

The chain combines TRBV27 with TRBJ1-1; 11 nucleotides align to TRBD1. The V and J ends lost 4 bases and 5 bases, in that order; junction bases with no gene match: 6. This CDR3 comprises 15 residues. Germline-derived CDR1 and CDR2 are MNHEY and SMNVEV (reference sequence). This chain's CDR3 is CASSSAGTGGTEAFF. CDR3 DNA sequence: TGTGCCAGCAGTTCAGCAGGGACAGGGGGTACTGAAGCTTTCTTT.